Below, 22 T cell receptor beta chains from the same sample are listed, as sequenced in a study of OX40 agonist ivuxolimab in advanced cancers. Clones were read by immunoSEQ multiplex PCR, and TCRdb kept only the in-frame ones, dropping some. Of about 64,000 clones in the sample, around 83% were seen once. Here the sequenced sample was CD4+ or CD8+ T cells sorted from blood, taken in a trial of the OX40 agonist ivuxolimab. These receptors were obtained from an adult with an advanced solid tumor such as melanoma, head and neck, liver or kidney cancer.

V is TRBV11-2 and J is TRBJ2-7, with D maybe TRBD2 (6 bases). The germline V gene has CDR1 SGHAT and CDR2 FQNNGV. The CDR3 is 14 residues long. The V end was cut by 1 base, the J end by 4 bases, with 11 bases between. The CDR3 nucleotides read TGTGCCAGCAGCTTAGGCAGGGAGGAATACGAGCAGTACTTC. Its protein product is CASSLGREEYEQYF.

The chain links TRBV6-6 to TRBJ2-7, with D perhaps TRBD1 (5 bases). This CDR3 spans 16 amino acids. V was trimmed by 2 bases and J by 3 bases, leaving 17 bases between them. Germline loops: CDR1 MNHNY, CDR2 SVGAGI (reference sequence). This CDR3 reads CASSYGAIRLNYEQYF. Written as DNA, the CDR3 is TGTGCCAGCAGTTACGGGGCTATTAGACTCAACTACGAGCAGTACTTC.

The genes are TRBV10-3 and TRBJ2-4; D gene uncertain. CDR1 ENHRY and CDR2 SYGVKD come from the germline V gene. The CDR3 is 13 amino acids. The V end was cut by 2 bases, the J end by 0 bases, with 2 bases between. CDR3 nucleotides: TGTGCCATCAGTGAGATAGCCAAAAACATTCAGTACTTC. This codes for CAISEIAKNIQYF.

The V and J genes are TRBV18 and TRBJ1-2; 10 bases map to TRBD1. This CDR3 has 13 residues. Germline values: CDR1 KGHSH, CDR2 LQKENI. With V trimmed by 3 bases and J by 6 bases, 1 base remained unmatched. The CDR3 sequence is CASSPDRGHGYTF. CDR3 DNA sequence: TGTGCCAGCTCACCCGACAGGGGGCATGGCTACACCTTC.

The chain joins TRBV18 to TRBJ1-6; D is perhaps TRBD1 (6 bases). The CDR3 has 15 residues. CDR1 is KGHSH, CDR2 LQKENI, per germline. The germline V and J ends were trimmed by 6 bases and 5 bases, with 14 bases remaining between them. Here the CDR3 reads CASSVTGQDNSPLHF. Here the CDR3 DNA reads TGTGCCAGCTCGGTAACGGGACAAGATAATTCACCCCTCCACTTT.

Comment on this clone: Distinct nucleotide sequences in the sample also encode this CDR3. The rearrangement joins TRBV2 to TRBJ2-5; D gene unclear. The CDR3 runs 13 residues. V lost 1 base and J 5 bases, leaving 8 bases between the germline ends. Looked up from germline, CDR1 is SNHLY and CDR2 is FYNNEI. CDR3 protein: CASSEEGWETQYF. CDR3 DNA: TGTGCCAGCAGTGAAGAAGGTTGGGAGACCCAGTACTTC.

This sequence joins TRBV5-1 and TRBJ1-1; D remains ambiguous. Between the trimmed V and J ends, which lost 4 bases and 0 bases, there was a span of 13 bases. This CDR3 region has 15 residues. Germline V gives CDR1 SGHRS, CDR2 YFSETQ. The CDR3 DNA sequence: TGCGCCAGCAGCCCCGGTGAGTACTTGAACACTGAAGCTTTCTTT. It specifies CASSPGEYLNTEAFF.

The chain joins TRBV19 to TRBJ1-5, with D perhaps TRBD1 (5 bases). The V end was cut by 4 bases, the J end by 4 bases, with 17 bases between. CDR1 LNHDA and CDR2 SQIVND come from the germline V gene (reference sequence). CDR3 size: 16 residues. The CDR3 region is CASSKGSGTYNQPQHF. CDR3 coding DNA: TGTGCCAGTAGTAAGGGATCAGGGACCTATAATCAGCCCCAGCATTTT. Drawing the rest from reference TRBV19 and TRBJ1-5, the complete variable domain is DGGITQSPKYLFRKEGQNVTLSCEQNLNHDAMYWYRQDPGQGLRLIYYSQIVNDFQKGDIAEGYSVSREKKESFPLTVTSAQKNPTAFYLCASSKGSGTYNQPQHFGDGTRLSIL.

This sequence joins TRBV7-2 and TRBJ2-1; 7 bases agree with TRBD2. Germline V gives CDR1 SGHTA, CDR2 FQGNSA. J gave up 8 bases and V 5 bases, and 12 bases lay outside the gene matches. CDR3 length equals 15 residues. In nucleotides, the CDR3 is TGTGCCAGCAGCCCCCGACTAGCACAGTACCATGAGCAGTTCTTC. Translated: CASSPRLAQYHEQFF. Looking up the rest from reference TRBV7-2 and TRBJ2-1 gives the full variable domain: GAGVSQSPSNKVTEKGKDVELRCDPISGHTALYWYRQSLGQGLEFLIYFQGNSAPDKSGLPSDRFSAERTGGSVSTLTIQRTQQEDSAVYLCASSPRLAQYHEQFFGPGTRLTVL.

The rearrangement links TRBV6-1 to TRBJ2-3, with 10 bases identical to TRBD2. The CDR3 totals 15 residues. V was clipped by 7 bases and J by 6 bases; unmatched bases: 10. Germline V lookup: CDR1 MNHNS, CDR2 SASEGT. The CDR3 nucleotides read TGTGCCAGCACCAGGACTAGCGGTCCGGGGGATACGCAGTATTTT. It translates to CASTRTSGPGDTQYF.

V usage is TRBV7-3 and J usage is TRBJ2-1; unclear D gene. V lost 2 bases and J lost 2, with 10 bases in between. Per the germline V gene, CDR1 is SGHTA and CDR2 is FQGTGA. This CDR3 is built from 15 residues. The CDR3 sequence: CASSLDGSPYNEQFF. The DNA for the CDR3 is TGTGCCAGCAGCTTAGACGGGTCGCCCTACAATGAGCAGTTCTTC.

The CDR3 DNA reads TGTGCCAGCAGCTCCCGGACTAGCGGGGGAGGGGAGCAGTTCTTC. It specifies CASSSRTSGGGEQFF. The V gene is TRBV11-2, the J gene TRBJ2-1; 13 nucleotides match TRBD2. CDR1 is SGHAT, CDR2 FQNNGV, per germline. Trimming took 4 bases from V and 10 from J; bases not matched to a gene: 7. The CDR3 consists of 15 residues.

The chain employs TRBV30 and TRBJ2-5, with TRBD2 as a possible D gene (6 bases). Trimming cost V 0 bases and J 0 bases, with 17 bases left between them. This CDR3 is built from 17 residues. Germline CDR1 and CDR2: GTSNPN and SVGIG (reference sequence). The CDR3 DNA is TGTGCCTGGAGTGTTACAGGCGGGACGGTGTACCAAGAGACCCAGTACTTC. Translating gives CAWSVTGGTVYQETQYF.

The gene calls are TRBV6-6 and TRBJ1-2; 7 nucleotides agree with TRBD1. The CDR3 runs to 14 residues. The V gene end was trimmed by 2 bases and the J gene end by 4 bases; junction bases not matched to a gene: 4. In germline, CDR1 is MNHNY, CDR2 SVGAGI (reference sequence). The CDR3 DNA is TGTGCCAGCAGTTACGAACAGGGGACCTATGGCTACACCTTC. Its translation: CASSYEQGTYGYTF.

DNA of the CDR3: TGTGCCATCAGCCAGGGTATCAATCAGCCCCAGCATTTT. Translation: CAISQGINQPQHF. This chain links TRBV10-3 with TRBJ1-5, with D perhaps TRBD1 (5 bases). V shed 6 bases and J shed 3 bases, with 9 bases lying between them. CDR3 length: 13 residues. Germline V gene data show CDR1 as ENHRY and CDR2 as SYGVKD.

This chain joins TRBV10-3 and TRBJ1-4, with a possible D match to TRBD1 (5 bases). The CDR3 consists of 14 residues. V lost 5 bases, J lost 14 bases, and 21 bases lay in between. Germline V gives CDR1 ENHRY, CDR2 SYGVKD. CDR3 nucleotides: TGTGCCATCAGTACAACAGGTTCAGGTGGGGGGCTGTTTTTT. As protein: CAISTTGSGGGLFF.

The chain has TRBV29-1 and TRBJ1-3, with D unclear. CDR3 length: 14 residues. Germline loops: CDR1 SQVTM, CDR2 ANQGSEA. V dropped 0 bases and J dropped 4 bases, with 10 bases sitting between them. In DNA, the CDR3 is TGCAGCGTTGAAGATCAAAACAGCGGAAACACCATATATTTT. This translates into CSVEDQNSGNTIYF.

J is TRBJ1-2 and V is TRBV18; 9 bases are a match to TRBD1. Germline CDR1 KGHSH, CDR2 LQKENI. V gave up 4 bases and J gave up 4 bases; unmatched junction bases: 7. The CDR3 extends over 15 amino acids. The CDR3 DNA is TGTGCCAGCTCACAAGACAGGGGGTCGAGCTATGGCTACACCTTC. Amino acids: CASSQDRGSSYGYTF. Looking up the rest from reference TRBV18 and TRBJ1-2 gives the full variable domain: NAGVMQNPRHLVRRRGQEARLRCSPMKGHSHVYWYRQLPEEGLKFMVYLQKENIIDESGMPKERFSAEFPKEGPSILRIQQVVRGDSAAYFCASSQDRGSSYGYTFGSGTRLTVV.

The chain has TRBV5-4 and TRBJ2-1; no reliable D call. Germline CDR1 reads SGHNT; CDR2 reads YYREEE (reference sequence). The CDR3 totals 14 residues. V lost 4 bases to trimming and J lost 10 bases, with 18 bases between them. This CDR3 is CASSTLQQPSEQFF. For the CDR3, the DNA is TGTGCCAGCAGCACCCTTCAACAGCCGTCCGAGCAGTTCTTC.

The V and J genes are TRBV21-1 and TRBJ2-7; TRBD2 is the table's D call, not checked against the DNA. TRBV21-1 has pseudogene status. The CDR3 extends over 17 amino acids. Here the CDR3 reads CASSKAQGGRASYEQYF. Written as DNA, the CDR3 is TGTGCCAGCAGCAAAGCGCAGGGCGGGAGGGCCTCTTACGAGCAGTACTTC.

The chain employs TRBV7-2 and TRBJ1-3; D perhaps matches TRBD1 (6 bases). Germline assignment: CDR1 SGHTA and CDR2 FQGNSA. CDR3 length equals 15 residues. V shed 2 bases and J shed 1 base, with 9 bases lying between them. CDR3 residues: CASSLQGSSGNTIYF. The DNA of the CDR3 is TGTGCCAGCAGCTTACAGGGGAGTTCTGGAAACACCATATATTTT. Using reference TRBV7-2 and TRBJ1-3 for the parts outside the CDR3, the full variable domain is GAGVSQSPSNKVTEKGKDVELRCDPISGHTALYWYRQSLGQGLEFLIYFQGNSAPDKSGLPSDRFSAERTGGSVSTLTIQRTQQEDSAVYLCASSLQGSSGNTIYFGEGSWLTVV.

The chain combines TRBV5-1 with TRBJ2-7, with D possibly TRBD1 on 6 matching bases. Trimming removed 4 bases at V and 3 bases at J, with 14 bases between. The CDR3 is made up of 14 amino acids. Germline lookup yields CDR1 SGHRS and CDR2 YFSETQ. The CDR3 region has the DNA TGCGCCAGCAGCCCCAGGGCAGGGGACTACGAGCAGTACTTC. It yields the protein CASSPRAGDYEQYF.